The T cell receptor beta chain under discussion was sequenced for a study of identical twins (dated by TCRdb to the mid-2010s). Regarding the complete study: To test whether fetal clonotypes persist, this study deep-sequenced TCR alpha and beta repertoires from monozygotic twins, from unrelated adults of various ages, and from cord blood. To rule out contamination, the twin experiments were replicated at different times with different library preparation protocols.

V is pruned by 5 bases and J by 2 bases, leaving 4 bases of the junction without a gene match. The germline V gene specifies SGHTA as CDR1 and FQGNSA as CDR2. The CDR3 numbers 14 residues from cysteine through phenylalanine. Solely the CDR3 DNA is kept, with 42 bases framed from the first base. Overall study results and their limits: Conclusions relied on cross-sectional statistical analysis, since the same donors could not be followed over many years. Invariant T cells such as MAIT and iNKT could partly confound zero-insertion analyses, though diverse VJ usage argued against this for most clonotypes. Out-of-frame TCR alpha sharing in monozygotic twins was systematically underestimated by recombination models, whereas sharing between unrelated individuals was in agreement with the recombination models. Compared with coincidental sharing between unrelated individuals, out-of-frame TCR alpha sequences shared between twins had an excess of sequences with low generation probability. Excess twin sharing in beta out-of-frame sequences was weaker because fewer shared sequences lowered the signal-to-noise ratio. Fewer insertions were carried by abundant cord blood beta clonotypes; a weaker similar trend was observed in young adult naive repertoires, while no such trend was observed in memory repertoires.

A note on this clonotype: This receptor's antigen is unknown. Per-nucleotide qualities are absent, and no much larger clonotype sits a single base away.

All donors were healthy Caucasians. The twin cohort comprised three pairs of female monozygotic twins, all aged about 18 to 29 years. Miltenyi CD45RO+ enrichment and human naive T-cell isolation kits were used to isolate memory (CD45RO+) and naive T cells from PBMC. The method was 5' RACE. Sequencer: Illumina HiSeq 2000. Template switching added a universal primer binding site, and the final cDNA carried a unique molecular identifier that allowed TCR cDNA molecules to be counted accurately. First-strand cDNA for TCR alpha and beta chains was synthesized from specific primers in the conserved constant-segment region. To control for contamination, every cDNA library was double barcoded, receiving both a SMART-Mk sample barcode and Illumina barcodes. TruSeq adapter sequences, together with Illumina sample barcodes, were added in two successive PCR steps. The Illumina HiSeq platform was used with custom primers to sequence TCR alpha and beta cDNA libraries. The study's processing was this. MiGEC processed the raw reads to extract unique molecular identifiers, while MiXCR was used to determine the CDR3 positions. For each individual, recombination models were inferred using an EM algorithm with the repgenHMM and IGoR tools. The tcR package in R was used for shared clonotype analysis, with sharing normalized by the product of cloneset sizes. To study raw recombination without the effects of thymic and clonal selection, out-of-frame nonproductive sequences were analyzed. TCRdb reran the public reads through fastp at Q25 and MiXCR, keeping productive beta chains. Each entry is one CDR3 protein sequence, shown with its most common DNA and genes. The V and J calls follow TCRdb's processing rather than the paper's. Present in this sample are about 260,000 distinct CDR3 sequences, 5.5% to 7% of which were seen just once. The ten largest clones take up roughly 3.4% of the sample.

These data are also associated with another study on yellow fever vaccine responses in identical twins. From that second study: According to the authors, the vaccine-induced T cell response in identical twins seemed to be partly convergent and partly specific to each individual. The study precisely tracked vaccine-responding T cell clones in identical twins.

Sequenced sample: memory (CD45RO+) T cells sorted from blood. Read against the paper, the sample's cell subset or site label means: CD45RO+ enriched T cells. The sequence links TRBV7-2 to TRBJ2-7, with 9 junctional bases fitting TRBD1. The clonotype comes from a woman aged 18-30 years in good health. The CDR3 in this case is CASSPDRGPYEQYF. In nucleotide form, the sequence is TGTGCCAGCAGCCCGGACAGGGGCCCCTACGAGCAGTACTTC.